This TCR beta chain was recorded in a study of blood T cells in healthy people across ages (dated by TCRdb to 2015 to 2017). Background for the entire study: In model experiments, template switching captured roughly one uniquely barcoded TCR beta cDNA molecule for every two T cells. Age-related changes in TCR beta repertoire diversity were measured in the study by deep sequencing normalized with unique cDNA molecular identifiers. Four age groups were formed from the donors: young (average roughly 15 years), middle-aged (approximately 41), aged (approximately 60) and long-lived (about 80). To avoid experimental bias, donors of different ages were spread randomly across the sequencing lanes. For two donors (one aged 18 to 29 and one aged 80 or older), the study analyzed two additional independent replicas of 1 million unique cDNA reads from the same blood draw. Study-wide conclusions, independent of this receptor: As age increased, observed TCR beta diversity per million T cells dropped in a roughly linear way, and a significant reduction was already evident by age roughly 36. Bulk unsorted PBMC profiling prevented conclusive comparison of naive and antigen-experienced compartments. Total diversity estimates from one million sequenced T cells were considered lower bounds and underestimates. Compared with the aged group, the long-lived group had more naive CD4+ T cells, fewer expanded clones and increased TCR diversity, a pattern suggesting age selection. Donor CMV infection status was unknown, potentially confounding age-related changes in expanded clonotypes. There was a strong correlation between observed TCR beta diversity and the percentage of naive T cells measured by flow cytometry.

The library relied on 5' RACE. Sequencing was performed on an Illumina HiSeq 2500. A second PCR of about 6 to 11 cycles was performed with a sample-barcoded 5' primer and a J-beta primer mix. A template-switch 5' adaptor carrying 12 random nucleotides introduced a unique molecular identifier onto each TCR beta cDNA molecule. At least 2.5 million CDR3-containing paired-end reads were obtained from each sample. All of the RNA was converted into first-strand cDNA using the Mint cDNA synthesis kit, with a TRBC-specific oligonucleotide serving as the primer. All cDNA was treated with uracil-DNA glycosylase and then went through a first 18-cycle PCR with the universal primers M1SS and BC2_uni_R. The authors' analysis ran thus. For normalization, 1 million high-quality reads, each with a distinct molecular identifier, were randomly selected from each sample. Instead of being binned into consensus sequences, reads with shared molecular identifiers were discarded. MiTCR, run with a Q25 quality threshold and the strictest error-elimination algorithm, handled CDR3 identification, clonotype clustering and error correction. Lower-bound total TCR beta diversity was estimated with a nonparametric unseen species model using Euler transformation. TCRdb cleaned the public reads at Q25 with fastp, built clones with MiXCR and kept in-frame beta chains. Records with the same CDR3 protein are collapsed into one entry carrying the most frequent genes and DNA. TCRdb's processing, not the study's, gives the V and J calls here. The sample table records 910,000 or so distinct CDR3 sequences; roughly half of these occur just once. The biggest ten clones account for roughly 23% of the sample.

In the case of this clonotype: Its antigen is currently not known. No much larger clonotype is one base removed from it; base qualities were not supplied.

Donors were around 37 systemically healthy Caucasian individuals from Russia aged roughly 6 to 100 years. About 10 milliliters of peripheral blood were collected from each donor into EDTA-treated Vacutainer tubes. Ficoll-Paque density-gradient centrifugation was used to isolate PBMCs, with at least 7 million obtained per sample. Trizol reagent was used to extract total RNA from the PBMCs, yielding at least 5 micrograms per sample. For every donor, an aliquot of PBMCs went through flow cytometry to measure the percentages of naive CD45RAhigh/CD27high T cells. Between the V and J ends, shortened by 6 bases and 10 bases respectively, the junction contains 19 bases. Based on the germline V gene, the CDR1 and CDR2 sequences are SQVTM and ANQGSEA. The CDR3 goes from the cysteine to the phenylalanine over 13 residues. Of all the DNA, just the CDR3 is kept, 39 bases in frame from base 1.

The specimen was blood. The rearranged chain carries TRBV29-1 and TRBJ2-1; there is no confident call for the D gene. The source of this sequence is a woman aged 60-75 years in good health. The nucleotides are TGCAGCGTCCTATTGGCAGAGTACTACGAGCAGTTCTTC. Its protein product is CSVLLAEYYEQFF.